A single sample is the source of the 25 T cell receptor beta chains below, sequenced in a study of CXCR3-negative and CXCR3-positive naive CD8 T cells. The study's findings and limits: For CXCR3-positive naive cells, TRB CDR3s were more hydrophobic than those of CXCR3-negative naive cells.

TRB cDNA libraries were made by UMI-labeled 5' RACE. TCRdb reprocessed the 5' RACE reads and stores each CDR3 protein as one record, lacking DNA. Its listing shows about 150,000 distinct CDR3 sequences. Antigens for these TCRs are unknown. The material sequenced was naive CXCR3+ CD8+ T cells from blood. Subset noted: CD45RO-CCR7+CD27+CD95- naive CD8+ T cells expressing CXCR3 (TNR3+). These TCRs come from a human donor in good health. Some clones in this sample may be carry-over from other donors' samples.

The V gene is TRBV5-4, the J gene TRBJ2-2; TCRdb selects TRBD2, and the lack of DNA leaves this call unchecked. Germline V gene lookup returns CDR1 SGHNT and CDR2 YYREEE (reference sequence). This CDR3 spans 16 amino acids. The CDR3 is CASSFGLLVGTGELFF.

The J gene is TRBJ2-2, the V gene TRBV7-9; TCRdb picks TRBD1, but there is no DNA to check that call. This CDR3 has 16 residues. Germline V gene data show CDR1 as SEHNR and CDR2 as FQNEAQ (reference sequence). CDR3 in amino acids: CASSRTGTPNTGELFF.

The V and J genes are TRBV7-9 and TRBJ2-1; TCRdb's D call, TRBD2, is unchecked because there is no DNA. The CDR3 has 16 amino acids. Germline CDR1 SEHNR, CDR2 FQNEAQ (reference sequence). The CDR3: CASSLASLAPGDEQFF.

The V call is TRBV5-1, the J call TRBJ2-1; the TCRdb D gene call, TRBD2, has no DNA to confirm it. The germline gives CDR1 SGHRS, CDR2 YFSETQ. This CDR3 is built from 15 residues. The CDR3 loop reads CASSLGREAYNEQFF.

The chain combines TRBV29-1 with TRBJ1-6; as DNA is missing, the TRBD1 call by TCRdb cannot be tested. This CDR3 has 11 amino acids. From germline, CDR1 is SQVTM and CDR2 ANQGSEA. CDR3 sequence reads: CRSRGDSPLHF.

The genes are TRBV21-1 and TRBJ1-1; TCRdb returns TRBD1, unconfirmable since there is no DNA. TRBV21-1 is marked as a pseudogene. CDR3 size: 15 residues. The CDR3 here is CASSYRDRVDNEAFF.

V usage is TRBV5-1 and J usage is TRBJ2-4; without DNA, the TCRdb call of TRBD1 cannot be checked. This CDR3 region has 16 residues. Germline V gene data show CDR1 as SGHRS and CDR2 as YFSETQ. The CDR3 loop reads CASSSDPRGAKNIQYF. Drawing the rest from reference TRBV5-1 and TRBJ2-4, the complete variable domain is KAGVTQTPRYLIKTRGQQVTLSCSPISGHRSVSWYQQTPGQGLQFLFEYFSETQRNKGNFPGRFSGRQFSNSRSEMNVSTLELGDSALYLCASSSDPRGAKNIQYFGAGTRLSVL.

The V call is TRBV6-2 or TRBV6-3, the J call TRBJ2-5; TCRdb designates TRBD2, a call that cannot be tested without DNA. CDR3 length: 17 residues. Per the germline V gene, CDR1 is MNHEY and CDR2 is SVGEGT. CDR3 loop: CASRPLAGGPRRETQYF.

The rearrangement links TRBV7-6 to TRBJ1-4. CDR1 is SGHVS and CDR2 is FNYEAQ in the germline V gene. This CDR3 spans 14 amino acids. CDR3 sequence reads: CASSPDIATEKLFF.

V is TRBV19 and J is TRBJ2-1; with no DNA, the TCRdb D assignment of TRBD1 cannot be verified. The CDR3 covers 15 residues. The germline CDR1 and CDR2 sequences are LNHDA and SQIVND (reference sequence). The CDR3 is CASSHSGGIDNEQFF.

The chain couples TRBV14 to TRBJ2-7. This CDR3 spans 12 amino acids. The germline V gene has CDR1 SGHDN and CDR2 FVKESK. This chain's CDR3 is CASSQGTPEQYF.

This chain joins TRBV27 and TRBJ2-5. Looked up from germline, CDR1 is MNHEY and CDR2 is SMNVEV (reference sequence). The CDR3 has 13 residues. The CDR3 loop is CASRSGNQETQYF.

The V and J genes are TRBV28 and TRBJ2-7; TCRdb selects TRBD1, and the lack of DNA leaves this call unchecked. This CDR3 spans 15 amino acids. Germline loops: CDR1 MDHEN, CDR2 SYDVKM. The CDR3 sequence is CASSSGTGLAYEQYF.

The chain couples TRBV29-1 to TRBJ2-7; TCRdb lists TRBD2, though no DNA is available to test this call. Germline assignment: CDR1 SQVTM and CDR2 ANQGSEA. There are 15 residues in the CDR3. The CDR3 loop is CSVEARAGGFYEQYF.

The chain has TRBV7-3 and TRBJ1-1; TCRdb reports TRBD1, a call that lacks DNA to check it against. This CDR3 is 16 amino acids long. Germline V gene sequence: CDR1 SGHTA, CDR2 FQGTGA. The CDR3 loop reads CASSLKGALDGTEAFF.

The V call is TRBV20-1, the J call TRBJ1-5; there is no DNA to check the TCRdb D call of TRBD1. The germline V gene encodes CDR1 DFQATT and CDR2 SNEGSKA (reference sequence). This CDR3 has 14 residues. This CDR3 is CSAKMAGVDQPQHF.

The gene calls are TRBV27 and TRBJ2-5; the D call from TCRdb, TRBD1, cannot be confirmed without DNA. CDR3 length: 18 amino acids. Per the germline V gene, CDR1 is MNHEY and CDR2 is SMNVEV (reference sequence). This chain's CDR3 is CASSSIPGQGVDYETQYF.

This chain connects TRBV7-9 to TRBJ2-1; the D call of TRBD1 rests on TCRdb alone, since no DNA is present to check it. The CDR3 spans 15 residues. The germline V gene encodes CDR1 SEHNR and CDR2 FQNEAQ (reference sequence). The CDR3 spells CASSSRDTYYNEQFF. Full variable domain (remainder filled in from reference TRBV7-9 and TRBJ2-1): DTGVSQNPRHKITKRGQNVTFRCDPISEHNRLYWYRQTLGQGPEFLTYFQNEAQLEKSRLLSDRFSAERPKGSFSTLEIQRTEQGDSAMYLCASSSRDTYYNEQFFGPGTRLTVL.

The chain is built from TRBV9 and TRBJ2-3; TCRdb's D call, TRBD2, is unchecked because there is no DNA. The CDR3 covers 16 residues. In germline, CDR1 is SGDLS, CDR2 YYNGEE. CDR3 protein: CASNNPLSGGTDTQYF.

V and J are TRBV6-6 and TRBJ2-1; the TCRdb D gene call, TRBD1, has no DNA to confirm it. Germline V gives CDR1 MNHNY, CDR2 SVGAGI (reference sequence). The CDR3 has 14 amino acids. The CDR3 reads CASTRTGMNNEQFF.

The chain links TRBV4-2 to TRBJ2-1; TCRdb lists TRBD2, though no DNA is available to test this call. The germline CDR1 and CDR2 sequences are LGHNA and YNFKEQ. The CDR3 totals 16 residues. The CDR3 loop is CASSNVASGLGNEQFF.

V gene TRBV27 combines with J gene TRBJ2-2; lacking DNA, the TRBD1 call made by TCRdb goes unchecked. This CDR3 contains 15 residues. Germline CDR1 is MNHEY and CDR2 is SMNVEV (reference sequence). This chain's CDR3 is CASSSTQGASGELFF.

The chain combines TRBV7-9 with TRBJ2-7; TCRdb's D call, TRBD1, is unchecked because there is no DNA. Germline loops: CDR1 SEHNR, CDR2 FQNEAQ (reference sequence). CDR3 size: 16 residues. The CDR3 spells CASSLGRPLPSYEQYF. The complete variable domain, with remaining parts taken from reference TRBV7-9 and TRBJ2-7, reads DTGVSQNPRHKITKRGQNVTFRCDPISEHNRLYWYRQTLGQGPEFLTYFQNEAQLEKSRLLSDRFSAERPKGSFSTLEIQRTEQGDSAMYLCASSLGRPLPSYEQYFGPGTRLTVT.

V is TRBV28 and J is TRBJ2-1. Per the germline V gene, CDR1 is MDHEN and CDR2 is SYDVKM. This CDR3 contains 13 residues. The CDR3 spells CASSLWTPNEQFF.

This chain uses TRBV9 with TRBJ2-1; TCRdb indicates TRBD1, and absent DNA this call remains unverified. Germline CDR1 and CDR2: SGDLS and YYNGEE. The CDR3 length is 15 residues. The CDR3 reads CASSVGTASYNEQFF.